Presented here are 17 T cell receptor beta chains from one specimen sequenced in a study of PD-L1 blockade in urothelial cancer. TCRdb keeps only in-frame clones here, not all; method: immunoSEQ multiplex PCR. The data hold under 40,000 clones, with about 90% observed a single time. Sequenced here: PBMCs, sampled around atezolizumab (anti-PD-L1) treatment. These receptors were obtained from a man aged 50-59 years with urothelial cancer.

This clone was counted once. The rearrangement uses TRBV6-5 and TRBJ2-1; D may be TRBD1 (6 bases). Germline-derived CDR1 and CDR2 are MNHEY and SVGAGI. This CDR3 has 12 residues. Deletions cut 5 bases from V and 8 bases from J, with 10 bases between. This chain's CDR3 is CASSDRSHEQFF. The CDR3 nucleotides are TGTGCCAGCAGTGACAGGAGTCATGAGCAGTTCTTC.

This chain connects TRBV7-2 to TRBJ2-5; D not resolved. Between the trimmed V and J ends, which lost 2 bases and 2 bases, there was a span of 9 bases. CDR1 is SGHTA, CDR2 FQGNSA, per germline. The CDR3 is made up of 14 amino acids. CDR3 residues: CASSLRWQQETQYF. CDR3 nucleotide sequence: TGTGCCAGCAGCTTAAGATGGCAGCAAGAGACCCAGTACTTC.

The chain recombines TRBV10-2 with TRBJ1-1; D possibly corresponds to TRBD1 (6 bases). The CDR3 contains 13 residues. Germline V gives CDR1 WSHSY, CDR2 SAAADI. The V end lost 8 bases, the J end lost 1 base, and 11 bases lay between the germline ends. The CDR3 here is CASLQGRNTEAFF. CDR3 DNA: TGCGCCAGCTTACAGGGCCGGAACACTGAAGCTTTCTTT.

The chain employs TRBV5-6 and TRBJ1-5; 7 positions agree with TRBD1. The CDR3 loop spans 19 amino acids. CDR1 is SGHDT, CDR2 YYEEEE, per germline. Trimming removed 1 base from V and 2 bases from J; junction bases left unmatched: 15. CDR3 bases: TGTGCCAGCAGCTTGTCTCTGGCCAGGGGGGAAATGGGCAATCAGCCCCAGCATTTT. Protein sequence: CASSLSLARGEMGNQPQHF.

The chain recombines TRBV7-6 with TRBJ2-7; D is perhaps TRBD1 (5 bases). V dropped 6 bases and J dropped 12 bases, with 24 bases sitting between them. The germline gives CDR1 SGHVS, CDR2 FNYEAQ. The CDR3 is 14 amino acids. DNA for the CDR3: TGTGCCAGCAGTTCCCTTCAGGGTTCTTTGGAGTGGTACTTC. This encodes CASSSLQGSLEWYF.

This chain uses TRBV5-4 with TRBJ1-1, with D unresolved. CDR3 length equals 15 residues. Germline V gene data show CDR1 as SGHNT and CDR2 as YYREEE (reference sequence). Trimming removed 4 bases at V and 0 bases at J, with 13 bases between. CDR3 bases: TGTGCCAGCAGCCTACCCGGGTCGGTGAACACTGAAGCTTTCTTT. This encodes CASSLPGSVNTEAFF.

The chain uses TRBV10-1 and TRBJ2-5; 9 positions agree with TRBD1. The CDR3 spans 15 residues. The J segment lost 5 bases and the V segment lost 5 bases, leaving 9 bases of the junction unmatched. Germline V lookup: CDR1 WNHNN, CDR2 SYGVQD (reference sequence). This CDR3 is CASSPGTGSGETQYF. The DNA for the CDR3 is TGCGCCAGCAGTCCCGGGACAGGGTCGGGGGAGACCCAGTACTTC.

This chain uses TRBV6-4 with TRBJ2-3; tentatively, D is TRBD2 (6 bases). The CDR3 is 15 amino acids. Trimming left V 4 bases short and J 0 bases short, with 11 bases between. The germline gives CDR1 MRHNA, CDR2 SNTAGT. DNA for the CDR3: TGTGCCAGCAGTGCGGGACTGGGGAGCACAGATACGCAGTATTTT. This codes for CASSAGLGSTDTQYF.

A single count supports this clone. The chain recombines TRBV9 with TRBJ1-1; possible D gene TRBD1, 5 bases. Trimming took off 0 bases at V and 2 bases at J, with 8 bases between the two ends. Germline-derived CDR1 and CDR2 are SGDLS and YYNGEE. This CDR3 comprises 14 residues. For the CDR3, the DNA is TGTGCCAGCAGCGTAGGGGGGGAAAACACTGAAGCTTTCTTT. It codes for CASSVGGENTEAFF.

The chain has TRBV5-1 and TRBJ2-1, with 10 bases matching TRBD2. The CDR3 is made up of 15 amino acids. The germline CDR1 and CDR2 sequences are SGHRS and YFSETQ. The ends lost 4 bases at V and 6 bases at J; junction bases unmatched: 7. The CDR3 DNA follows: TGCGCCAGCAGCCTTTCTAGCGGGAGAGGCAATGAGCAGTTCTTC. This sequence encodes CASSLSSGRGNEQFF.

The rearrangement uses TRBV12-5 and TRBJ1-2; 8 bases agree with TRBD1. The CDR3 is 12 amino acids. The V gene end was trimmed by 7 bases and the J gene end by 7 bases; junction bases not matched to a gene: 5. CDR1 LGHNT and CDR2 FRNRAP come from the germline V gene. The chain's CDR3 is CASAQGAFGYTF. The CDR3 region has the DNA TGTGCTAGTGCCCAGGGGGCCTTTGGCTACACCTTC.

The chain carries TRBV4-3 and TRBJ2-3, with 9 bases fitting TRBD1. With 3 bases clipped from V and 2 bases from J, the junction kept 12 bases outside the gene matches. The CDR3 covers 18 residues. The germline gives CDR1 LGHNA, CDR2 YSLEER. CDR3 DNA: TGCGCCAGCAGCCAGCCAATCAGGACAGGGGCGTTCACAGATACGCAGTATTTT. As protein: CASSQPIRTGAFTDTQYF.

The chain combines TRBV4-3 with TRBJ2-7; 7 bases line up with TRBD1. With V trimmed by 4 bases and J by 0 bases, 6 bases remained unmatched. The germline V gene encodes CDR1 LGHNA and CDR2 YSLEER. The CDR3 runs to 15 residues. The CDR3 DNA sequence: TGCGCCAGCAGCCCCTCGACAGGGCCCTCCTACGAGCAGTACTTC. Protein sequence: CASSPSTGPSYEQYF.

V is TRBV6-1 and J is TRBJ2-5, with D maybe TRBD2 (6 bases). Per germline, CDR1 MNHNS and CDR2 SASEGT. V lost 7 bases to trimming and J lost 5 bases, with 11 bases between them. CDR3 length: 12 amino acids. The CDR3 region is CASTGVGETQYF. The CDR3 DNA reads TGTGCCAGCACGGGGGTAGGTGAGACCCAGTACTTC.

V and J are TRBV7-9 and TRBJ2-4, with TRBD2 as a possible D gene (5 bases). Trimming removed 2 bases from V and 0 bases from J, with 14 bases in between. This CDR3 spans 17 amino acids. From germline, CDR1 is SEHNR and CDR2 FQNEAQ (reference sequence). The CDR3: CASSLSLAGPAKNIQYF. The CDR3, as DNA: TGTGCCAGCAGCTTATCCCTGGCGGGCCCAGCCAAAAACATTCAGTACTTC.

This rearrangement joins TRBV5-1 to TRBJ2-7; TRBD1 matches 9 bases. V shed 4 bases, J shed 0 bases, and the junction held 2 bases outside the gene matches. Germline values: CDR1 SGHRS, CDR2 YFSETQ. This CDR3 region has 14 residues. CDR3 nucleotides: TGCGCCAGCAGCCCGGACAGGGGCTCCTACGAGCAGTACTTC. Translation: CASSPDRGSYEQYF.

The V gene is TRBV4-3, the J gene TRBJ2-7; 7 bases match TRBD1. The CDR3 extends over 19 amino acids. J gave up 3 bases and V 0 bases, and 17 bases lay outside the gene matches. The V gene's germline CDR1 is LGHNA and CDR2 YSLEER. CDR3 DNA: TGCGCCAGCAGCCAAGATAAATCCCTCCGCGGACAGGTTCTCTACGAGCAGTACTTC. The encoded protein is CASSQDKSLRGQVLYEQYF.